This T cell receptor beta chain derives from a study of cytomegalovirus exposure and HLA in healthy donors. On this clone: Its antigen is unidentified.

General observations from the study: Indistinguishable V segments, including TRBV6-2 and TRBV6-3, were excluded.

Germline loops: CDR1 LGHNA, CDR2 YNFKEQ. This CDR3 spans 17 amino acids. V gave up 4 bases and J gave up 1 base; unmatched junction bases: 9. Primers for the PCR totalled 60 Vbeta and 13 Jbeta. Assay: immunoSEQ multiplex PCR; the TCRdb copy retains only in-frame clones and omits some. The table has some 100,000 clones, less than 65% seen once. Each donor's status was that of a healthy bone marrow donor. This clonotype was sampled from a woman in her thirties in good health and CMV-seropositive. What was sequenced was PBMCs. V is TRBV4-2 and J is TRBJ2-1, with 8 nucleotides matching TRBD2. The CDR3 bases are TGTGCCAGCAGCCTATTCAGCGGGGGCCTTTCCTACAATGAGCAGTTCTTC. This codes for CASSLFSGGLSYNEQFF.